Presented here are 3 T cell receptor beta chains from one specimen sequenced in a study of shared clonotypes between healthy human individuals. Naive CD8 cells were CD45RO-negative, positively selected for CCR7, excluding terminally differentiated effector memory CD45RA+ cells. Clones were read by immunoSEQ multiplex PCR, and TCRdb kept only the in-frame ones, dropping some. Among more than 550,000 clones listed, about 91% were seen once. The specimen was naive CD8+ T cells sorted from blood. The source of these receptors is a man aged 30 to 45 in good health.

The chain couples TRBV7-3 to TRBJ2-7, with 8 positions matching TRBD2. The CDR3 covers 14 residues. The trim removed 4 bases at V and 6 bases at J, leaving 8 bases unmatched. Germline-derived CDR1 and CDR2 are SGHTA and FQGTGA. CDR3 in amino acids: CASSSSGGEGEQYF. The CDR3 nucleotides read TGTGCCAGCAGCTCCTCGGGAGGGGAAGGCGAGCAGTACTTC. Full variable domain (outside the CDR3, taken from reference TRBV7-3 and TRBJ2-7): GAGVSQTPSNKVTEKGKYVELRCDPISGHTALYWYRQSLGQGPEFLIYFQGTGAADDSGLPNDRFFAVRPEGSVSTLKIQRTERGDSAVYLCASSSSGGEGEQYFGPGTRLTVT.

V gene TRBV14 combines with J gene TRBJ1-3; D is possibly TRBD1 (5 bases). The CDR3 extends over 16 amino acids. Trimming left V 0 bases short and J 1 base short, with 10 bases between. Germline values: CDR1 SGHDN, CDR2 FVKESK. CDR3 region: CASSQDVGGSGNTIYF. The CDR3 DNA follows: TGTGCCAGCAGCCAAGACGTTGGGGGATCTGGAAACACCATATATTTT. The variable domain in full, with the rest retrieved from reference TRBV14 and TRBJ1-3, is EAGVTQFPSHSVIEKGQTVTLRCDPISGHDNLYWYRRVMGKEIKFLLHFVKESKQDESGMPNNRFLAERTGGTYSTLKVQPAELEDSGVYFCASSQDVGGSGNTIYFGEGSWLTVV.

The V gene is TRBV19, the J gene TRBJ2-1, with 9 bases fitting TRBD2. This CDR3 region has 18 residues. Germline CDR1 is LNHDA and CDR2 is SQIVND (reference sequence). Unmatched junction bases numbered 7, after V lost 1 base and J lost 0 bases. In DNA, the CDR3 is TGTGCCAGTAGTATAGGACTAGCGGTAGCGGGCTCCTACAATGAGCAGTTCTTC. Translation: CASSIGLAVAGSYNEQFF.